Below, 25 T cell receptor beta chains from the same sample are listed, as sequenced in a study of graft-versus-host responses after intestinal transplantation. Generated by immunoSEQ multiplex PCR, the TCRdb table keeps only in-frame clones and is missing some. In the table there are over 100,000 clones, 90% to 95% of which are singletons. These receptors have no known antigen. Sequencing used unstimulated CD8+ T cells sorted from spleen or lymph node cells, obtained before transplant. The receptor source for this set is a human donor who was the organ donor for an intestinal transplant.

The chain uses TRBV5-1 and TRBJ2-7, with D tentatively TRBD1 (6 bases). This CDR3 comprises 15 residues. Germline CDR1 reads SGHRS; CDR2 reads YFSETQ. V was cut by 4 bases and J by 3 bases, with 17 bases left in between. As DNA, the CDR3 is TGCGCCAGCAGCGGGGGCACGGGACATAGCTACGAGCAGTACTTC. Translating it yields CASSGGTGHSYEQYF.

The genes are TRBV30 and TRBJ1-2; 7 bases match TRBD1. Germline CDR1 is GTSNPN and CDR2 is SVGIG (reference sequence). This CDR3 is built from 12 residues. Unmatched junction bases numbered 1, after V lost 1 base and J lost 5 bases. DNA of the CDR3: TGTGCCTGGAGTGCGACAGGGTATGGCTACACCTTC. Its translation is CAWSATGYGYTF. The complete variable domain, with remaining parts taken from reference TRBV30 and TRBJ1-2, reads SQTIHQWPATLVQPVGSPLSLECTVEGTSNPNLYWYRQAAGRGLQLLFYSVGIGQISSEVPQNLSASRPQDRQFILSSKKLLLSDSGFYLCAWSATGYGYTFGSGTRLTVV.

The V and J genes are TRBV2 and TRBJ1-5; D may be TRBD1 (6 bases). CDR3 length: 15 amino acids. The germline CDR1 and CDR2 sequences are SNHLY and FYNNEI. Trimming removed 6 bases at V and 0 bases at J, with 12 bases between. CDR3: CASRTGYFSNQPQHF. DNA for the CDR3: TGTGCCAGCAGAACAGGGTACTTTAGCAATCAGCCCCAGCATTTT.

The chain is built from TRBV28 and TRBJ2-7, with 7 bases lining up with TRBD1. V lost 2 bases to trimming and J lost 2 bases; unmatched junction nucleotides: 9. CDR3 length: 16 residues. The germline gives CDR1 MDHEN, CDR2 SYDVKM. CDR3 in amino acids: CASSLQPLTGTYEQYF. CDR3 DNA sequence: TGTGCCAGCAGTTTACAACCCCTGACAGGGACCTACGAGCAGTACTTC.

The chain employs TRBV28 and TRBJ2-3; 10 nucleotides align to TRBD2. Germline assignment: CDR1 MDHEN and CDR2 SYDVKM. J was trimmed by 4 bases and V by 3 bases; bases with no gene match: 19. The CDR3 loop spans 20 amino acids. CDR3 residues: CASSFGLSLAGENLPDTQYF. CDR3 nucleotide sequence: TGTGCCAGCAGTTTTGGACTTTCGCTAGCGGGAGAGAATTTACCAGATACGCAGTATTTT. Filled out from reference TRBV28 and TRBJ2-3, the complete variable domain reads DVKVTQSSRYLVKRTGEKVFLECVQDMDHENMFWYRQDPGLGLRLIYFSYDVKMKEKGDIPEGYSVSREKKERFSLILESASTNQTSMYLCASSFGLSLAGENLPDTQYFGPGTRLTVL.

The chain couples TRBV29-1 to TRBJ2-5, with 13 bases lining up with TRBD2. Germline loops: CDR1 SQVTM, CDR2 ANQGSEA. The CDR3 has 18 amino acids. The V gene end was trimmed by 6 bases and the J gene end by 4 bases; junction bases not matched to a gene: 17. The CDR3 loop is CSVAGRTGLAGVSETQYF. As DNA, the CDR3 is TGCAGCGTAGCCGGACGAACCGGACTAGCGGGAGTATCAGAGACCCAGTACTTC.

This clone was observed once. This chain uses TRBV7-9 with TRBJ1-2; D not certain. Trimming pared 7 bases from V and 7 bases from J, leaving 19 bases between. The germline V gene has CDR1 SEHNR and CDR2 FQNEAQ (reference sequence). The CDR3 spans 14 residues. The CDR3 is CASTDSVVKGGYTF. The CDR3 bases are TGTGCCAGCACCGACTCTGTGGTTAAGGGTGGCTACACCTTC.

The chain joins TRBV4-2 to TRBJ1-1; tentatively, D is TRBD1 (6 bases). V was pared by 2 bases and J by 7 bases, with 23 bases between. Germline assignment: CDR1 LGHNA and CDR2 YNFKEQ. This CDR3 has 17 residues. The CDR3 DNA reads as TGTGCCAGCAGCCAAATTGGCTATCATCAGGGACATGATGAAGCTTTCTTT. Its translation: CASSQIGYHQGHDEAFF.

V gene TRBV5-1 combines with J gene TRBJ2-3; D is uncertain. The CDR3 extends over 16 amino acids. The V end was cut by 0 bases, the J end by 0 bases, with 11 bases between. In germline, CDR1 is SGHRS, CDR2 YFSETQ. CDR3 DNA: TGCGCCAGCAGCTTGGATTCGGGTCTCAGCACAGATACGCAGTATTTT. Amino acids: CASSLDSGLSTDTQYF.

This chain joins TRBV28 and TRBJ2-7, with TRBD1 as a possible D gene (5 bases). CDR1 MDHEN and CDR2 SYDVKM come from the germline V gene. The CDR3 totals 13 residues. V was cut by 3 bases and J by 2 bases, with 8 bases left in between. This chain's CDR3 is CASSFPGTYEQYF. CDR3 nucleotides: TGTGCCAGCAGTTTCCCAGGGACCTACGAGCAGTACTTC. The full variable domain, in which reference TRBV28 and TRBJ2-7 provide the parts outside the CDR3, is DVKVTQSSRYLVKRTGEKVFLECVQDMDHENMFWYRQDPGLGLRLIYFSYDVKMKEKGDIPEGYSVSREKKERFSLILESASTNQTSMYLCASSFPGTYEQYFGPGTRLTVT.

Here the CDR3 DNA reads TGTGCCAGCAGTTTGGTGGTAGAGCAGTACTTC. It is translated as CASSLVVEQYF. This chain connects TRBV28 to TRBJ2-7; no reliable D call. V lost 3 bases to trimming and J lost 7 bases, with 7 bases between them. CDR3 size: 11 residues. Per the germline V gene, CDR1 is MDHEN and CDR2 is SYDVKM.

The CDR3 here is CASSNGRLAESNEQFF. CDR3 DNA: TGTGCCAGTAGTAATGGGAGGCTAGCCGAGAGCAATGAGCAGTTCTTC. The V and J genes are TRBV19 and TRBJ2-1; TRBD2 might be the D (6 bases). This CDR3 contains 16 residues. V lost 4 bases and J lost 6, with 19 bases in between. Germline values: CDR1 LNHDA, CDR2 SQIVND (reference sequence).

This chain joins TRBV29-1 and TRBJ2-3; D is unresolved. The length of the CDR3 is 14 residues. The germline V and J ends were trimmed by 0 bases and 2 bases, with 9 bases remaining between them. Germline V lookup: CDR1 SQVTM, CDR2 ANQGSEA. The CDR3 loop reads CSVEDMRHTDTQYF. The CDR3 DNA reads TGCAGCGTTGAAGATATGAGGCACACAGATACGCAGTATTTT.

This clone was picked up one time. The rearrangement links TRBV6-4 to TRBJ2-2; the D gene is possibly TRBD2 (7 bases). This CDR3 spans 14 amino acids. With 5 bases removed from V and 6 bases from J, the gap between germline ends came to 13 bases. CDR1 and CDR2 from the germline V gene are MRHNA and SNTAGT. This CDR3 is CASSPRGGSGELFF. CDR3 nucleotide sequence: TGTGCCAGCAGTCCAAGGGGGGGTTCCGGGGAGCTGTTTTTT.

This clone has a single count. This chain joins TRBV28 and TRBJ2-3, with TRBD2 matching over 7 bases. CDR3 size: 14 residues. CDR1 is MDHEN and CDR2 is SYDVKM in the germline V gene. Losses at the gene ends were 8 bases for V and 1 base for J; bases not matched to a gene: 6. DNA for the CDR3: TGTGCCAGCGTAGGGGAGGGCGGCACAGATACGCAGTATTTT. Protein: CASVGEGGTDTQYF. Using reference TRBV28 and TRBJ2-3 for the parts outside the CDR3, the full variable domain is DVKVTQSSRYLVKRTGEKVFLECVQDMDHENMFWYRQDPGLGLRLIYFSYDVKMKEKGDIPEGYSVSREKKERFSLILESASTNQTSMYLCASVGEGGTDTQYFGPGTRLTVL.

The genes are TRBV7-9 and TRBJ2-1; tentatively, D is TRBD2 (5 bases). Germline loops: CDR1 SEHNR, CDR2 FQNEAQ (reference sequence). The CDR3 spans 12 residues. Trimming removed 5 bases from V and 6 bases from J, with 8 bases in between. The CDR3, as DNA: TGTGCCAGCAGCGATACTAGCAATGAGCAGTTCTTC. Its translation: CASSDTSNEQFF.

The rearrangement uses TRBV7-9 and TRBJ2-1; 7 bases line up with TRBD1. V gave up 5 bases and J gave up 0 bases; unmatched junction bases: 4. Germline V gene sequence: CDR1 SEHNR, CDR2 FQNEAQ (reference sequence). This CDR3 has 15 residues. CDR3 loop: CASSATGSSYNEQFF. The DNA of the CDR3 is TGTGCCAGCAGCGCGACAGGGAGCTCCTACAATGAGCAGTTCTTC.

This chain uses TRBV27 with TRBJ1-5; unclear D gene. Trimming left V 4 bases short and J 0 bases short, with 10 bases between. This CDR3 spans 15 amino acids. Germline V gene sequence: CDR1 MNHEY, CDR2 SMNVEV (reference sequence). CDR3: CASSSRGFSNQPQHF. The CDR3 DNA reads as TGTGCCAGCAGTTCCCGAGGGTTTAGCAATCAGCCCCAGCATTTT.

The rearrangement joins TRBV19 to TRBJ1-6, with TRBD1 as a possible D gene (6 bases). V was cut by 6 bases and J by 9 bases, with 9 bases left in between. The CDR3 spans 12 residues. Germline CDR1 is LNHDA and CDR2 is SQIVND (reference sequence). The CDR3 here is CASRTGSSPLHF. The CDR3 nucleotides read TGTGCCAGTAGAACAGGGTCTTCACCCCTCCACTTT.

This sequence joins TRBV4-2 and TRBJ2-1, with 12 bases matching TRBD2. In germline, CDR1 is LGHNA, CDR2 YNFKEQ. The J segment lost 8 bases and the V segment lost 0 bases, leaving 5 bases of the junction unmatched. This CDR3 has 16 amino acids. The CDR3 coding sequence is TGTGCCAGCAGCCAAGATCTAGCGGGAGGGAGCGATGAGCAGTTCTTC. This encodes CASSQDLAGGSDEQFF.

This clone was counted only a few times. This chain joins TRBV2 and TRBJ2-7; D perhaps matches TRBD2 (6 bases). Germline V gene data show CDR1 as SNHLY and CDR2 as FYNNEI. The CDR3 totals 13 residues. Trimming cost V 4 bases and J 7 bases, with 14 bases left between them. DNA for the CDR3: TGTGCCAGCAGTGGGGGACTTGGGGTGGAGCAGTACTTC. Translated, it gives CASSGGLGVEQYF.

This chain connects TRBV30 to TRBJ2-1, with TRBD2 matching 12 bases. Germline V gives CDR1 GTSNPN, CDR2 SVGIG (reference sequence). Trimming took 6 bases from V and 7 from J; bases not matched to a gene: 19. The CDR3 is 18 amino acids. CDR3 nucleotide sequence: TGTGCCTGTAAAATACGGACTAGCGGGAATCTCGGGGGGAATGAGCAGTTCTTC. Its protein product is CACKIRTSGNLGGNEQFF. The variable domain in full, completed from reference TRBV30 and TRBJ2-1, reads SQTIHQWPATLVQPVGSPLSLECTVEGTSNPNLYWYRQAAGRGLQLLFYSVGIGQISSEVPQNLSASRPQDRQFILSSKKLLLSDSGFYLCACKIRTSGNLGGNEQFFGPGTRLTVL.

This clone was detected once. The chain combines TRBV4-2 with TRBJ2-5; D perhaps matches TRBD1 (5 bases). The V end was cut by 4 bases, the J end by 10 bases, with 19 bases between. The CDR3 loop spans 14 amino acids. Germline-derived CDR1 and CDR2 are LGHNA and YNFKEQ. CDR3 DNA: TGTGCCAGCAGCCCTTATAATACCGGACAAGACCAGTACTTC. Its protein product is CASSPYNTGQDQYF.

This chain links TRBV19 with TRBJ1-5, with TRBD1 as a possible D gene (6 bases). The CDR3 is 14 amino acids. The germline V and J ends were trimmed by 5 bases and 3 bases, with 11 bases remaining between them. The germline CDR1 and CDR2 sequences are LNHDA and SQIVND (reference sequence). CDR3 coding DNA: TGTGCCAGTAGTGTACAGGGTACCAATCAGCCCCAGCATTTT. Its protein is CASSVQGTNQPQHF.

The chain has TRBV4-1 and TRBJ2-7; D is unresolved. The CDR3 totals 13 residues. The ends were cut back, 1 base at V and 0 bases at J, with 4 bases in the middle. Germline values: CDR1 MGHRA, CDR2 YSYEKL. The CDR3 reads CASSQVSSYEQYF. In nucleotides, the CDR3 is TGCGCCAGCAGCCAAGTAAGCTCCTACGAGCAGTACTTC.